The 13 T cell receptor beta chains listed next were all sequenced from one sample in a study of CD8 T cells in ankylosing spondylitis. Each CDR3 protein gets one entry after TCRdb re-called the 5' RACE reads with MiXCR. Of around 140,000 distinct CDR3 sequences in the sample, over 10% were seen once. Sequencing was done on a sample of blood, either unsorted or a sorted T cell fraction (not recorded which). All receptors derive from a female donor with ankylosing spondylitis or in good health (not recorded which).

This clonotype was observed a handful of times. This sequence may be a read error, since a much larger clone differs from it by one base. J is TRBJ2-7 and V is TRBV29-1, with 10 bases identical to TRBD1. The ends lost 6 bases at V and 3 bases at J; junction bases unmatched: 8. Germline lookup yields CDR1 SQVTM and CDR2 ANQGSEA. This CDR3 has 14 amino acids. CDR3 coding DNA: TGCAGCGTGGTCGGGACAGGGGACTTCTACGAGCAGTACTTC. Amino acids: CSVVGTGDFYEQYF.

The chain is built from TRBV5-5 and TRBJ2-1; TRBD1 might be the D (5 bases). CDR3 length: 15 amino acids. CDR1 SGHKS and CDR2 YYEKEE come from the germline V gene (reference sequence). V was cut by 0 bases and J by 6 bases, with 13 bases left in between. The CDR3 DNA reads TGTGCCAGCAGCTTGGACCCACAGGAGATCAATGAGCAGTTCTTC. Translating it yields CASSLDPQEINEQFF.

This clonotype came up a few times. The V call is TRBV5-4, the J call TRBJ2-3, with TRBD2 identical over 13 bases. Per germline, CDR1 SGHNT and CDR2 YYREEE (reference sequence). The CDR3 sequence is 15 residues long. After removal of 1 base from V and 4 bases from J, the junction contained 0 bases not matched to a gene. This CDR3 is CASSLTSGRADTQYF. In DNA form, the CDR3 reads TGTGCCAGCAGCTTGACTAGCGGGAGGGCAGATACGCAGTATTTT.

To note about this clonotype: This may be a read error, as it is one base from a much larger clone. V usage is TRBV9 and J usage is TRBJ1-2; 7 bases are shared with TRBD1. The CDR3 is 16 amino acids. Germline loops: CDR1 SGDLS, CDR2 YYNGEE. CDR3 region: CASSILPTGTNYGDTF. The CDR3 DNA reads TGTGCCAGCAGCATCCTCCCGACAGGGACTAACTATGGCGACACCTTC.

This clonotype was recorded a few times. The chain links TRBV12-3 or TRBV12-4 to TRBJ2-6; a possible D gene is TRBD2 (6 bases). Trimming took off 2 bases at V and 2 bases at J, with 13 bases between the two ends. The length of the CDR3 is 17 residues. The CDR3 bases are TGTGCCAGCAGTTTAATGACGGGAGAGACTGGGGCCAACGTCCTGACTTTC. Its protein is CASSLMTGETGANVLTF.

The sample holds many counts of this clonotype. CDR3 sequence: CASRVLGQGDTQYF. In DNA, the CDR3 is TGTGCCAGCAGGGTACTTGGACAGGGCGATACGCAGTATTTT. This chain joins TRBV2 and TRBJ2-3, with TRBD1 identical over 8 bases. Per germline, CDR1 SNHLY and CDR2 FYNNEI. This CDR3 has 14 amino acids. V shed 6 bases and J 6 bases; nucleotides not matched to a gene: 8.

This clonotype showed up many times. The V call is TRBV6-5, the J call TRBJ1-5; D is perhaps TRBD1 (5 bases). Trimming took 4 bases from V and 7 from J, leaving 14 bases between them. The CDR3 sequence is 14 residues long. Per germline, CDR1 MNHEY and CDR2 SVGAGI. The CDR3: CASSWQGAGQPQHF. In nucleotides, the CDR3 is TGTGCCAGCAGTTGGCAGGGTGCGGGACAGCCCCAGCATTTT.

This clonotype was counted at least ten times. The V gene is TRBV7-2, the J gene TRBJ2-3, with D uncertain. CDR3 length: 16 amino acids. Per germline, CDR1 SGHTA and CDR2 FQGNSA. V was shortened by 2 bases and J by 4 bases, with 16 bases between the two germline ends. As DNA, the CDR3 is TGTGCCAGCAGCTTATGGCTCCCAACGCTTCCAGATACGCAGTATTTT. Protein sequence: CASSLWLPTLPDTQYF.

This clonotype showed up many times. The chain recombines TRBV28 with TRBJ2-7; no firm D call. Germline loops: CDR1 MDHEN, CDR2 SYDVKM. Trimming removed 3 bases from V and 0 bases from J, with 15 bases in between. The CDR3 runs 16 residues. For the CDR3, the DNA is TGTGCCAGCAGTTTGGAAATTTGGCCGAGCTCCTACGAGCAGTACTTC. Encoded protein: CASSLEIWPSSYEQYF.

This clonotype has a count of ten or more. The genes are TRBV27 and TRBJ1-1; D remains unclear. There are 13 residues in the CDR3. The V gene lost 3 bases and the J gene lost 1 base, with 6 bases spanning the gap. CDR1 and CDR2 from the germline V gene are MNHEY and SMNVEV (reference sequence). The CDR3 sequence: CASSFKENTEAFF. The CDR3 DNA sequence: TGTGCCAGCAGTTTTAAGGAGAACACTGAAGCTTTCTTT.

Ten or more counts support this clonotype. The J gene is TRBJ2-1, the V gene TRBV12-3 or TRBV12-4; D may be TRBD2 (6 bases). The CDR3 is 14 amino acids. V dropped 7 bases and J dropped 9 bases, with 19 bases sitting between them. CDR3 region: CASTKRDRAGEQFF. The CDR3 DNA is TGTGCCAGCACCAAACGGGATAGAGCGGGTGAGCAGTTCTTC.

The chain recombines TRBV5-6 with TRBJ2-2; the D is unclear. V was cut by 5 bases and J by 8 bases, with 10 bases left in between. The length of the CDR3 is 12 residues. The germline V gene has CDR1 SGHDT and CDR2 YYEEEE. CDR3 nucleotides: TGTGCCAGCAGTTCCGTGCTGGGGGAGCTGTTTTTT. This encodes CASSSVLGELFF.

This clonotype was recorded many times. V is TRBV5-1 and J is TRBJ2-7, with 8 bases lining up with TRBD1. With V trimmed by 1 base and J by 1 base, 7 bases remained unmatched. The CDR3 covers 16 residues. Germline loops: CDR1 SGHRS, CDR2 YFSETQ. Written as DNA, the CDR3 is TGCGCCAGCAGCTTGCCGACCGGGACAGGATCCTACGAGCAGTACTTC. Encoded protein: CASSLPTGTGSYEQYF. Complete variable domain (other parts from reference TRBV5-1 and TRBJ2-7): KAGVTQTPRYLIKTRGQQVTLSCSPISGHRSVSWYQQTPGQGLQFLFEYFSETQRNKGNFPGRFSGRQFSNSRSEMNVSTLELGDSALYLCASSLPTGTGSYEQYFGPGTRLTVT.